Below, 14 T cell receptor beta chains from the same sample are listed, as sequenced in a study of blood T cell repertoires in COVID-19. Here immunoSEQ multiplex PCR was the method, and the copy in TCRdb shows in-frame clones only, minus some. The sample holds some 110,000 clones, 75% to 90% seen once. Sample: peripheral blood. The receptor set was obtained from a human donor in a cohort sampled during active COVID-19.

The chain links TRBV6-6 to TRBJ1-6; 8 bases match TRBD1. CDR1 is MNHNY, CDR2 SVGAGI, per germline (reference sequence). This CDR3 is built from 17 residues. Trimming at V came to 5 bases and at J to 7 bases, leaving 13 bases not matched to a gene. Here the CDR3 reads CASSLLRGRPGNSPLHF. The CDR3 bases are TGTGCCAGCAGTCTTCTCAGGGGGCGGCCAGGCAATTCACCCCTCCACTTT.

The V call is TRBV10-3, the J call TRBJ1-5, with 9 bases lining up with TRBD1. Germline V gives CDR1 ENHRY, CDR2 SYGVKD. This CDR3 has 15 amino acids. With V trimmed by 8 bases and J by 6 bases, 11 bases remained unmatched. The CDR3 protein is CAIGGSGTGIQPQHF. The DNA of the CDR3 is TGTGCCATCGGGGGATCCGGGACAGGGATTCAGCCCCAGCATTTT.

The rearrangement links TRBV28 to TRBJ2-4; TRBD2 aligns across 7 bases. The trim removed 7 bases at V and 7 bases at J, leaving 16 bases unmatched. In germline, CDR1 is MDHEN, CDR2 SYDVKM. The CDR3 totals 16 residues. The DNA for the CDR3 is TGTGCCAGCATGGGGTTGAAGGGAGGGCCGTCGAACATTCAGTACTTC. Encoded protein: CASMGLKGGPSNIQYF.

The chain recombines TRBV15 with TRBJ2-3; D remains unclear. The V end was cut by 0 bases, the J end by 6 bases, with 16 bases between. Germline assignment: CDR1 LNHNV and CDR2 YYDKDF (reference sequence). This CDR3 is built from 16 residues. The chain's CDR3 is CATSRDPAAVSDTQYF. The DNA for the CDR3 is TGTGCCACCAGCAGAGATCCCGCGGCAGTGTCGGATACGCAGTATTTT.

V and J are TRBV19 and TRBJ2-7; the D gene is possibly TRBD2 (7 bases). The CDR3 totals 14 residues. Looked up from germline, CDR1 is LNHDA and CDR2 is SQIVND (reference sequence). Trimming pared 3 bases from V and 5 bases from J, leaving 14 bases between. CDR3 region: CASSMGGRLNEQYF. In DNA form, the CDR3 reads TGTGCCAGTAGTATGGGGGGGCGCCTCAACGAGCAGTACTTC.

This clone was observed a handful of times. The chain carries TRBV5-1 and TRBJ2-3; D possibly corresponds to TRBD2 (5 bases). Trimming stripped 4 bases from V and 0 bases from J, with 6 bases between. CDR3 size: 13 residues. Germline CDR1 SGHRS, CDR2 YFSETQ. Here the CDR3 DNA reads TGCGCCAGCAGCCCGGGAAGCACAGATACGCAGTATTTT. Encoded protein: CASSPGSTDTQYF.

V is TRBV6-5 and J is TRBJ2-3; D unresolved. This CDR3 has 14 residues. With 5 bases removed from V and 1 base from J, the gap between germline ends came to 10 bases. Germline V lookup: CDR1 MNHEY, CDR2 SVGAGI. Here the CDR3 reads CASSPRVGTDTQYF. The CDR3 bases are TGTGCCAGCAGTCCCCGGGTGGGCACAGATACGCAGTATTTT.

The chain couples TRBV23-1 to TRBJ1-6; 7 bases line up with TRBD1. TRBV23-1 is known as an ORF, though its function is uncertain. This CDR3 region has 19 residues. The J segment lost 7 bases and the V segment lost 4 bases, leaving 19 bases of the junction unmatched. Here the CDR3 reads CASSLPRDKGAELNSPLHF. CDR3 nucleotides: TGCGCCAGCAGTCTCCCGCGCGATAAGGGGGCAGAGTTGAATTCACCCCTCCACTTT.

This chain joins TRBV28 and TRBJ2-2; 8 bases line up with TRBD1. Germline V lookup: CDR1 MDHEN, CDR2 SYDVKM. The ends lost 6 bases at V and 5 bases at J; junction bases unmatched: 8. This CDR3 contains 15 residues. Written as DNA, the CDR3 is TGTGCCAGCAGGCCAGGGGGCGCTGGAACCGGGGAGCTGTTTTTT. It translates to CASRPGGAGTGELFF.

V is TRBV5-4 and J is TRBJ2-1, with a weak D call TRBD2 (6 bases). This CDR3 is built from 15 residues. The germline V gene has CDR1 SGHNT and CDR2 YYREEE (reference sequence). V lost 3 bases, J lost 2 bases, and 12 bases lay in between. This chain's CDR3 is CASSSDYSTYNEQFF. The CDR3 DNA sequence: TGTGCCAGCAGCTCGGACTATTCTACCTACAATGAGCAGTTCTTC. The full variable domain, rest sourced from reference TRBV5-4 and TRBJ2-1, is ETGVTQSPTHLIKTRGQQVTLRCSSQSGHNTVSWYQQALGQGPQFIFQYYREEENGRGNFPPRFSGLQFPNYSSELNVNALELDDSALYLCASSSDYSTYNEQFFGPGTRLTVL.

The V and J genes are TRBV6-5 and TRBJ1-4; the D gene is possibly TRBD1 (5 bases). This CDR3 region has 12 residues. The V end lost 6 bases, the J end lost 8 bases, and 10 bases lay between the germline ends. Germline V gives CDR1 MNHEY, CDR2 SVGAGI. CDR3 sequence: CASRSREEKLFF. CDR3 sequence (DNA): TGTGCCAGCAGATCCAGGGAAGAAAAACTGTTTTTT.

The rearrangement uses TRBV5-1 and TRBJ2-2; 11 nucleotides match TRBD1. CDR3 length equals 19 residues. The J segment lost 4 bases and the V segment lost 4 bases, leaving 15 bases of the junction unmatched. Germline V CDR1 and CDR2: SGHRS, YFSETQ. The CDR3 loop is CASSASGDRGLASTGELFF. CDR3 nucleotide sequence: TGCGCCAGCAGCGCCAGTGGGGACAGGGGGTTGGCGAGCACCGGGGAGCTGTTTTTT.

J is TRBJ1-1 and V is TRBV7-3, with a possible D match to TRBD1 (5 bases). The CDR3 contains 15 residues. Germline CDR1 is SGHTA and CDR2 is FQGTGA. The V gene lost 0 bases and the J gene lost 0 bases, with 8 bases spanning the gap. CDR3 bases: TGTGCCAGCAGCTTAACCCCAGGGATGAACACTGAAGCTTTCTTT. Its protein is CASSLTPGMNTEAFF.

DNA for the CDR3: TGTGCCAGCCGACAGGAAGGTACTGGAAACACCATATATTTT. Its translation: CASRQEGTGNTIYF. The chain combines TRBV10-3 with TRBJ1-3, with D possibly TRBD1 on 6 matching bases. The germline gives CDR1 ENHRY, CDR2 SYGVKD. The CDR3 has 14 residues. V was pared by 10 bases and J by 2 bases, with 15 bases between.